These 20 T cell receptor beta chains originate from one sample sequenced in a study of CD8 T cells in ankylosing spondylitis (TCRdb year 2017). Results and caveats for the whole study, not just this receptor: Blood from ankylosing spondylitis patients appeared to be characterized by a TCR beta motif composed of under 10 highly homologous amino acid variants.

These TCRs' antigens remain unknown. Libraries were built with 5' RACE. Sequencing instrument: Illumina HiSeq 2500. Through fastp at Q25 and MiXCR, TCRdb rebuilt clones from the public reads, retaining in-frame beta chains. Each entry is one CDR3 protein sequence, shown with its most common DNA and genes. This sample has approximately 550,000 distinct CDR3 sequences in its table, and approximately 11% of those were observed once. 6.8% of the sample rests with the top ten. The sample was blood, either unsorted or a sorted T cell fraction (not recorded which). These receptors came from a male donor with ankylosing spondylitis.

This clonotype has at least ten counts. J is TRBJ2-1 and V is TRBV5-1, with 8 nucleotides matching TRBD2. The CDR3 has 16 amino acids. V lost 6 bases and J lost 8; bases outside the gene matches: 16. Germline CDR1 SGHRS, CDR2 YFSETQ. The CDR3 region has the DNA TGCGCCAGCACCCCTGGGTCAAGCGGGAGCGGAGATGAGCAGTTCTTC. This codes for CASTPGSSGSGDEQFF.

The chain joins TRBV10-1 to TRBJ2-7; D not certain. V shed 0 bases and J shed 4 bases, with 10 bases lying between them. CDR3 length: 14 residues. Germline CDR1 WNHNN, CDR2 SYGVQD (reference sequence). CDR3 amino acids: CASSESSTAYEQYV. Here the CDR3 DNA reads TGCGCCAGCAGTGAGTCGTCTACGGCTTACGAGCAGTACGTC.

The chain links TRBV20-1 to TRBJ2-3; TRBD2 matches 11 bases. CDR1 is DFQATT and CDR2 is SNEGSKA in the germline V gene (reference sequence). CDR3 length: 15 residues. J gave up 7 bases and V 0 bases, and 6 bases lay outside the gene matches. In DNA form, the CDR3 reads TGCAGTGCTAGAGATACTAGCGGGAGAGGATATACGCAGTATTTT. It yields the protein CSARDTSGRGYTQYF.

The chain carries TRBV2 and TRBJ2-5; TRBD2 might be the D (6 bases). Per germline, CDR1 SNHLY and CDR2 FYNNEI. This CDR3 is built from 13 residues. The V end was cut by 7 bases, the J end by 5 bases, with 14 bases between. For the CDR3, the DNA is TGTGCCAGCAACCAGGAGGGCGGGGAGACCCAGTACTTC. Residues: CASNQEGGETQYF.

This clonotype came up a few times. V and J are TRBV28 and TRBJ2-1; D is undetermined. There are 16 residues in the CDR3. V was cut by 2 bases and J by 5 bases, with 16 bases left in between. Germline V lookup: CDR1 MDHEN, CDR2 SYDVKM. The CDR3 nucleotides are TGTGCCAGCAGTTTAACTCCGGTCCGGAACGACAATGAGCAGTTCTTC. Its protein is CASSLTPVRNDNEQFF.

The chain uses TRBV5-1 and TRBJ2-7, with 8 bases matching TRBD2. The CDR3 loop spans 17 amino acids. The germline CDR1 and CDR2 sequences are SGHRS and YFSETQ. V trimming: 0 bases; J trimming: 5 bases; junction bases outside the gene matches: 13. Here the CDR3 reads CASSLATGTGGPHEQYF. For the CDR3, the DNA is TGCGCCAGCAGCTTGGCCACAGGTACGGGAGGGCCACACGAGCAGTACTTC.

This chain uses TRBV27 with TRBJ2-7; 11 nucleotides match TRBD2. V lost 6 bases to trimming and J lost 2 bases; unmatched junction nucleotides: 3. CDR3 length: 14 amino acids. CDR1 MNHEY and CDR2 SMNVEV come from the germline V gene (reference sequence). DNA of the CDR3: TGTGCCAGCAGGGGTAGCGGGAGGGCCTACGAGCAGTACGTC. Protein: CASRGSGRAYEQYV.

This chain joins TRBV7-7 and TRBJ2-1; D is perhaps TRBD1 (5 bases). Germline V gene sequence: CDR1 SSHAT, CDR2 FNYEAQ (reference sequence). This CDR3 region has 13 residues. V was cut by 1 base and J by 9 bases, with 10 bases left in between. CDR3 DNA: TGTGCCAGCAGCTTAGAGGGGTCTGGTGAGCAGTTCTTC. Protein product: CASSLEGSGEQFF.

This clonotype has more than one count but fewer than ten. V usage is TRBV3-1 and J usage is TRBJ1-1, with a possible D match to TRBD1 (6 bases). Per the germline V gene, CDR1 is LGHDT and CDR2 is YNNKEL (reference sequence). With 5 bases removed from V and 8 bases from J, the gap between germline ends came to 15 bases. The CDR3 is 13 amino acids. The DNA for the CDR3 is TGTGCCAGCAGCTCCCCCGGGACACCAGAAGCTTTCTTT. Its translation: CASSSPGTPEAFF.

The chain is built from TRBV20-1 and TRBJ2-1, with 13 bases aligning to TRBD2. CDR1 is DFQATT and CDR2 is SNEGSKA in the germline V gene (reference sequence). The CDR3 has 16 residues. The V segment lost 1 base and the J segment 7 bases; nucleotides outside the gene matches: 7. Written as DNA, the CDR3 is TGCAGTGCTAGAGCGGGACTAGCGGGATATCTGAATGAGCAGTTCTTC. This sequence encodes CSARAGLAGYLNEQFF.

This clonotype was detected ten times or more. The chain couples TRBV12-3 or TRBV12-4 to TRBJ1-1; 7 bases map to TRBD1. With V trimmed by 5 bases and J by 4 bases, 4 bases remained unmatched. The CDR3 covers 13 residues. The CDR3 region is CASSPNRGTEAFF. The CDR3 nucleotides read TGTGCCAGCAGTCCCAACAGGGGCACTGAAGCTTTCTTT.

The chain has TRBV5-1 and TRBJ2-7; perhaps TRBD1 as D (5 bases). V lost 4 bases, J lost 3 bases, and 11 bases lay in between. The CDR3 sequence is 13 residues long. Germline lookup yields CDR1 SGHRS and CDR2 YFSETQ. The CDR3 sequence: CASSVDNNYEQYV. CDR3 nucleotide sequence: TGCGCCAGCAGCGTGGACAATAACTACGAGCAGTACGTC.

This clonotype appeared a few times. The chain joins TRBV3-1 to TRBJ2-5; D gene unclear. This CDR3 is 13 amino acids long. V was clipped by 0 bases and J by 7 bases, with 9 bases between them. Germline values: CDR1 LGHDT, CDR2 YNNKEL (reference sequence). The CDR3 coding sequence is TGTGCCAGCAGCCAAGACCCGCCGGTGACCCAGTACTTC. Protein sequence: CASSQDPPVTQYF.

This clonotype was recorded at least ten times. This sequence joins TRBV12-3 or TRBV12-4 and TRBJ2-7; D ambiguous. V lost 2 bases and J 1 base, leaving 9 bases between the germline ends. The CDR3 has 14 amino acids. The CDR3 nucleotides are TGTGCCAGCAGTTTAAATCGCGCTTCCTACGAGCAGTACTTC. Protein: CASSLNRASYEQYF.

The J gene is TRBJ1-2, the V gene TRBV20-1; D remains ambiguous. The ends were cut back, 0 bases at V and 4 bases at J, with 6 bases in the middle. This CDR3 comprises 12 residues. CDR1 and CDR2 (germline): DFQATT, SNEGSKA (reference sequence). CDR3 protein: CSARDGPYGYTF. In nucleotides, the CDR3 is TGCAGTGCTAGAGATGGGCCCTATGGCTACACCTTC.

Only a few counts were recorded for this clonotype. The chain recombines TRBV2 with TRBJ1-5; D uncertain. The length of the CDR3 is 17 residues. V shed 5 bases and J shed 0 bases, with 17 bases lying between them. Germline values: CDR1 SNHLY, CDR2 FYNNEI. The CDR3 is CASSPSPTPYSNQPQHF. As DNA, the CDR3 is TGTGCCAGCAGTCCAAGCCCGACACCCTATAGCAATCAGCCCCAGCATTTT.

CDR3 loop: CASSLPWGGENSNQPQHF. DNA for the CDR3: TGTGCCAGCAGTCTACCTTGGGGGGGGGAGAATAGCAATCAGCCCCAGCATTTT. J is TRBJ1-5 and V is TRBV2; tentatively, D is TRBD1 (5 bases). Trimming removed 5 bases from V and 0 bases from J, with 20 bases in between. Germline CDR1 and CDR2: SNHLY and FYNNEI. The CDR3 length is 18 residues. The entire variable domain, with the rest obtained from reference TRBV2 and TRBJ1-5, is as follows: EPEVTQTPSHQVTQMGQEVILRCVPISNHLYFYWYRQILGQKVEFLVSFYNNEISEKSEIFDDQFSVERPDGSNFTLKIRSTKLEDSAMYFCASSLPWGGENSNQPQHFGDGTRLSIL.

The CDR3 loop is CASSLDRVSEKLFF. The CDR3 region has the DNA TGCGCCAGCAGCCTCGACAGGGTGAGCGAAAAACTGTTTTTT. This chain uses TRBV5-1 with TRBJ1-4, with 7 nucleotides matching TRBD1. CDR1 is SGHRS and CDR2 is YFSETQ in the germline V gene. This CDR3 comprises 14 residues. V trimming: 4 bases; J trimming: 8 bases; junction bases outside the gene matches: 8.

The chain joins TRBV29-1 to TRBJ2-6; TRBD1 is a possible D gene (6 bases). The ends were cut back, 7 bases at V and 1 base at J, with 11 bases in the middle. The CDR3 runs to 14 residues. Germline loops: CDR1 SQVTM, CDR2 ANQGSEA. CDR3 DNA: TGCAGCGCCGTAGGGGGATCTGGGGCCAACGTCCTGACTTTC. It yields the protein CSAVGGSGANVLTF.

The chain employs TRBV29-1 and TRBJ2-2; 12 bases are a match to TRBD2. Germline assignment: CDR1 SQVTM and CDR2 ANQGSEA. This CDR3 has 15 amino acids. V trimming: 7 bases; J trimming: 0 bases; junction bases outside the gene matches: 3. The CDR3 loop reads CSAWTSGANTGELFF. CDR3 nucleotides: TGCAGCGCATGGACTAGCGGGGCGAACACCGGGGAGCTGTTTTTT.